These 9 T cell receptor beta chains were sequenced from one sample in a study of T cell responses to AZD1222 COVID-19 vaccine. Method: immunoSEQ multiplex PCR; TCRdb's copy keeps in-frame clones and lacks some. This table has some 120,000 clones, over 75% appearing once. The material sequenced was peripheral blood, taken on day 0 of AZD1222 vaccination. The receptors here all came from an adult in good health.

This chain joins TRBV5-3 and TRBJ1-3; possibly TRBD1 for D (5 bases). TRBV5-3 is an ORF; its function is uncertain. V lost 0 bases and J lost 0, with 13 bases in between. The CDR3 consists of 17 residues. For the CDR3, the DNA is TGTGCCAGAAGCTTGGAGGGGAAGAGTTACTCTGGAAACACCATATATTTT. Translating it yields CARSLEGKSYSGNTIYF.

This chain connects TRBV14 to TRBJ2-5, with D perhaps matching TRBD2 (5 bases). Trimming shortened V by 1 base and J by 1 base, and 10 bases separated the two germline ends. Germline CDR1 SGHDN, CDR2 FVKESK. The CDR3 loop spans 15 amino acids. Written as DNA, the CDR3 is TGTGCCAGCAGCCAAGTCGGGGTCCTCCAAGAGACCCAGTACTTC. Its protein product is CASSQVGVLQETQYF.

The rearrangement joins TRBV5-6 to TRBJ1-5; D is ambiguous. The CDR3 spans 14 residues. The V end lost 1 base, the J end lost 10 bases, and 15 bases lay between the germline ends. Germline lookup yields CDR1 SGHDT and CDR2 YYEEEE. The CDR3 nucleotides are TGTGCCAGCAGCTTGTCGGGTGTCCCGGAACCCCAGCATTTT. Protein sequence: CASSLSGVPEPQHF. Full variable domain (rest looked up from reference TRBV5-6 and TRBJ1-5): DAGVTQSPTHLIKTRGQQVTLRCSPKSGHDTVSWYQQALGQGPQFIFQYYEEEERQRGNFPDRFSGHQFPNYSSELNVNALLLGDSALYLCASSLSGVPEPQHFGDGTRLSIL.

The genes are TRBV13 and TRBJ1-5; D is unclear. Germline V gene sequence: CDR1 PRHDT, CDR2 FYEKMQ (reference sequence). The CDR3 loop spans 14 amino acids. V lost 5 bases and J lost 3, with 11 bases in between. CDR3 sequence: CASSIRVLNQPQHF. Here the CDR3 DNA reads TGTGCCAGCAGCATTAGGGTACTCAATCAGCCCCAGCATTTT.

This clone turned up a few times. This rearrangement joins TRBV7-2 to TRBJ1-4; D unclear. CDR1 and CDR2 (germline): SGHTA, FQGNSA. V was clipped by 1 base and J by 8 bases, with 14 bases between them. The CDR3 has 15 amino acids. The CDR3 DNA is TGTGCCAGCAGCTTAGGATTCGGGGTAGGGGAAAAACTGTTTTTT. Protein product: CASSLGFGVGEKLFF.

This rearrangement joins TRBV4-1 to TRBJ1-1, with D possibly TRBD1 on 5 matching bases. Germline-derived CDR1 and CDR2 are MGHRA and YSYEKL. This CDR3 has 13 amino acids. Trimming stripped 3 bases from V and 2 bases from J, with 7 bases between. The CDR3 DNA sequence: TGCGCCAGCAGCCAGGGGGTAAACACTGAAGCTTTCTTT. As protein: CASSQGVNTEAFF.

This clone occurred a few times. J is TRBJ2-3 and V is TRBV3-1 (or the pseudogene TRBV3-2); D is undetermined. V was cut by 3 bases and J by 0 bases, with 7 bases left in between. The length of the CDR3 is 14 residues. Germline loops: CDR1 LGHDT, CDR2 YNNKEL (reference sequence). Written as DNA, the CDR3 is TGTGCCAGCAGCCACGGCAGAAGCACAGATACGCAGTATTTT. Translating it yields CASSHGRSTDTQYF.

The chain uses TRBV7-9 and TRBJ2-3, with 9 bases matching TRBD2. This CDR3 comprises 16 residues. With V trimmed by 5 bases and J by 2 bases, 8 bases remained unmatched. Looked up from germline, CDR1 is SEHNR and CDR2 is FQNEAQ (reference sequence). The CDR3 sequence: CASSPGGLALTDTQYF. The CDR3 DNA sequence: TGTGCCAGCAGCCCTGGGGGACTAGCCCTCACAGATACGCAGTATTTT.

The J gene is TRBJ1-2, the V gene TRBV3-1 (or the pseudogene TRBV3-2); TRBD1 is a possible D gene (6 bases). The germline V gene has CDR1 LGHDT and CDR2 YNNKEL (reference sequence). Between the trimmed V and J ends, which lost 5 bases and 8 bases, there was a span of 18 bases. The CDR3 loop spans 14 amino acids. CDR3 in DNA: TGTGCCAGCAGCGTACAGGGTACACCCGGCGGCTACACCTTC. Translating it yields CASSVQGTPGGYTF.